The rows below give T cell receptor beta chains drawn from one sample of a study of human T cells and chemical hapten exposure. TCRdb processed the RACE reads anew with MiXCR; each CDR3 protein has one entry. The data hold some 96,000 distinct CDR3 sequences, with around 9.3% observed a single time. The input for sequencing was whole blood, taken in connection with sensitization to the hapten diphenylcyclopropenone (DPC). The receptor set was obtained from a woman in her thirties or forties with alopecia areata. Some clones in this sample may be carry-over from other donors' samples. Both conserved end residues are part of each CDR3. A D gene is named only where the DNA matches it firmly. Clone size is not always given. Where it is, it says once, few, many or a class for expanded clones.

- TRBJ1-5 TRBV18 - CASSRGYDSNQPQHF TGTGCCAGCTCACGGGGGTACGATAGCAATCAGCCCCAGCATTTT
many TRBJ2-1 TRBV14 - CASSPWNGRAEQFF TGTGCCAGCAGCCCCTGGAACGGGCGGGCTGAGCAGTTCTTC
many TRBJ1-5 TRBV20-1 TRBD1 CSARETGLDQPQHF TGCAGTGCTAGGGAGACAGGGCTGGATCAGCCCCAGCATTTT
few TRBJ1-1 TRBV20-1 - CSALDRPNTEAFF TGCAGTGCTCTAGACAGGCCGAACACTGAAGCTTTCTTT
many TRBJ2-5 TRBV29-1 - CSVEERWETQYF TGCAGCGTTGAAGAAAGGTGGGAGACCCAGTACTTC
- TRBJ2-1 TRBV11-1 - CASSQQNNEQFF TGTGCCAGCAGCCAACAGAACAATGAGCAGTTCTTC
- TRBJ2-5 TRBV3-1 - CASSPSGPLQETQYF TGTGCCAGCAGCCCCTCCGGCCCACTCCAAGAGACCCAGTACTTC
few TRBJ1-2 TRBV9 - CASSIAGNHGYTF TGTGCCAGCAGCATCGCAGGGAACCATGGCTACACCTTC
- TRBJ2-7 TRBV7-9 TRBD2 CASSPGLAVGEQYF TGTGCCAGCAGCCCGGGACTAGCGGTGGGTGAGCAGTACTTC
many TRBJ1-2 TRBV20-1 - CSATPSQGFRYGYTF TGCAGTGCTACCCCCTCACAGGGTTTCCGCTATGGCTACACCTTC
few TRBJ2-2 TRBV6-5 TRBD2 CASKGLAGDSGELFF TGTGCCAGCAAAGGGCTAGCGGGAGATTCCGGGGAGCTGTTTTTT
few TRBJ2-7 TRBV6-2/TRBV6-3 - CASSPLGEDETYEQYF TGTGCCAGCAGTCCATTGGGCGAAGATGAGACCTACGAGCAGTACTTC
- TRBJ2-3 TRBV5-4 TRBD2 CASSFRLAASTDTQYF TGTGCCAGCAGCTTCCGACTAGCGGCTAGCACAGATACGCAGTATTTT
many TRBJ1-6 TRBV7-9 - CASSLGGGYNSPLHF TGTGCCAGCAGCTTAGGAGGGGGCTATAATTCACCCCTCCACTTT
many TRBJ2-3 TRBV2 TRBD2 CASSEGEEREGTDTQYF TGTGCCAGCAGTGAGGGGGAAGAGCGGGAGGGCACAGATACGCAGTATTTT
few TRBJ2-7 TRBV6-2/TRBV6-3 - CASNLGGVYEQYF TGTGCCAGCAACCTAGGCGGGGTCTACGAGCAGTACTTC
few TRBJ1-1 TRBV7-9 - CASSLGMTVNTEAFF TGTGCCAGCAGCTTAGGGATGACAGTGAACACTGAAGCTTTCTTT